The entry that follows covers one T cell receptor beta chain sequence. No antigen is known for it. Base qualities were left out, and no much larger clone turns up one base away. These data are taken from a study of high-grade serous ovarian cancer treatment subgroups (dated by TCRdb to the early 2020s). Regarding the complete study: On average, sequencing produced around 15,000 reads and 6,500 to 9,000 unique TCR beta rearrangements for each sample. A cohort of 30 or so patients was included: about 10 with no residual disease after primary surgery (R0), about 10 who were excellent NACT responders, and about 10 who were poor NACT responders. Each patient contributed one primary tumor and two metastatic tumor samples, giving more than 75 samples in total. TCR beta repertoires were profiled in patients with high-grade serous ovarian cancer who were grouped, under a laparoscopic triage algorithm, by complete gross resection or by neoadjuvant chemotherapy response. Points the paper makes about the study in general: Repertoire similarity ranging from roughly 0.11 to 0.85 was observed between tumors from the same patient, whereas almost no similarity was observed between different patients. The TCR repertoire analyses centered on CDR3, leaving CDR1 and CDR2 unanalyzed. Because bulk tumor TCR sequencing provided no spatial information, insight into HGSC tumor complexity and diversity was limited. TCR clonal relatedness correlated positively with neoantigen level and, by trend, with copy number variation and mutation load from whole-genome sequencing.

Collection of tumor samples took place before definitive surgery or chemotherapy. Genomic DNA was extracted by the MD Anderson Biospecimen Extraction Resource, and TCR sequencing was done by the MD Anderson Cancer Genomics Laboratory. The approximately 100 tumor samples underwent high-throughput TCR profiling using ImmunoSEQ. The study's processing was this. Richness (unique productive sequences), clonality, evenness and relatedness were included as repertoire diversity metrics, and similarity between samples was assessed with the Bhattacharyya coefficient. A sensitivity analysis that removed TCRs with fewer than two reads produced consistent conclusions. The immuneACCESS repertoire file appears here via TCRdb, limited to in-frame rearrangements. These files lack a portion of the clones; in checked studies, under half of the deficit traces to unresolved V genes, and the cause of the others is not known. D and trimming were read from the DNA, whereas the V and J calls and clone size are those reported in that table. This sample has 30,000 or so clones in its table, and around 80% of those were observed once. The top ten clones comprise 2% to 2.5% of the sample.

This sequence was found in a human donor with high-grade serous ovarian cancer. Sequences were obtained from tumor tissue.

The DNA is as follows: TGTGCCAGCACCACTTTAGCGGGAGTCACCGGGGAGCTGTTTTTT. It specifies CASTTLAGVTGELFF. The receptor chain draws on TRBV6-5 and TRBJ2-2; TRBD2 aligns with 9 central bases. The germline V gene specifies MNHEY as CDR1 and SVGAGI as CDR2. Here V drops 7 bases and J drops 4 bases, and the junction holds 7 bases not matched to any gene. The CDR3 holds 15 amino acids from the cysteine to the phenylalanine. The entry retains the CDR3 DNA only, 45 bases that are in frame from base 1.